The 9 T cell receptor beta chains in this list originate from one sample, sequenced in a study of blood T cell repertoires in COVID-19 (dated by TCRdb to the early 2020s). Receptor amplification or capture employed the immunoSEQ multiplex PCR assay. TCRdb provides this immuneACCESS table in a form limited to in-frame rearrangements. Some clones are lacking; in checked studies, under half of them reflect an unresolved V gene, and why the rest are absent is not known. This sample has roughly 250,000 clones in its table, and 70% to 85% of those were observed once. The ten largest clones represent under 2% of the sample. Source material: peripheral blood. These receptors were obtained from a woman aged 80 or older with acute or convalescent COVID-19.

This clone was seen a single time. The chain links TRBV28 to TRBJ1-5; D unresolved. The CDR3 contains 12 residues. The germline V and J ends were trimmed by 5 bases and 3 bases, with 5 bases remaining between them. Germline lookup yields CDR1 MDHEN and CDR2 SYDVKM. The CDR3 DNA reads TGTGCCAGCAGTGAGGCCAATCAGCCCCAGCATTTT. It translates to CASSEANQPQHF.

The chain combines TRBV5-1 with TRBJ1-4; 7 bases agree with TRBD1. With 2 bases clipped from V and 2 bases from J, the junction kept 0 bases outside the gene matches. The CDR3 consists of 14 residues. The germline CDR1 and CDR2 sequences are SGHRS and YFSETQ. In DNA, the CDR3 is TGCGCCAGCAGCTTACAGGGGACTAATGAAAAACTGTTTTTT. Protein product: CASSLQGTNEKLFF.

J is TRBJ2-3 and V is TRBV6-2 or TRBV6-3; 8 bases match TRBD2. J lost 0 bases, V lost 0 bases, and 5 bases had no gene match. CDR3 length: 17 residues. CDR1 is MNHEY and CDR2 is SVGEGT in the germline V gene. CDR3 protein: CASSYSKRGLSTDTQYF. The CDR3 DNA sequence: TGTGCCAGCAGTTACTCAAAGCGGGGGCTGAGCACAGATACGCAGTATTTT.

The chain carries TRBV7-3 and TRBJ2-1, with D perhaps matching TRBD1 (6 bases). This CDR3 spans 13 amino acids. The V end lost 4 bases, the J end lost 5 bases, and 9 bases lay between the germline ends. Germline-derived CDR1 and CDR2 are SGHTA and FQGTGA. The CDR3 bases are TGTGCCAGCAGCTGGGACATGAACAATGAGCAGTTCTTC. Encoded protein: CASSWDMNNEQFF.

With respect to this clone: This sample also contains other DNA sequences that code for the same CDR3. The chain joins TRBV2 to TRBJ1-2; TRBD1 might be the D (6 bases). The germline CDR1 and CDR2 sequences are SNHLY and FYNNEI. The germline V and J ends were trimmed by 8 bases and 3 bases, with 19 bases remaining between them. CDR3 length: 15 residues. The CDR3 DNA sequence: TGTGCCAGCTTTGGTCGTCGGAAGGGGGACTATGGCTACACCTTC. Encoded protein: CASFGRRKGDYGYTF.

This clone was detected a few times. V and J are TRBV6-2 or TRBV6-3 and TRBJ2-7, with D perhaps TRBD2 (5 bases). Trimming removed 1 base at V and 6 bases at J, with 16 bases between. This CDR3 is built from 15 residues. Germline CDR1 reads MNHEY; CDR2 reads SVGEGT. DNA for the CDR3: TGTGCCAGCAGTTACTGGGCAGGAGGAGTGGGCGAGCAGTACTTC. As protein: CASSYWAGGVGEQYF.

V usage is TRBV6-5 and J usage is TRBJ1-6; D not resolved. Germline values: CDR1 MNHEY, CDR2 SVGAGI. Trimming shortened V by 6 bases and J by 3 bases, and 9 bases separated the two germline ends. This CDR3 is built from 14 residues. CDR3 sequence (DNA): TGTGCCAGCAGAGTCAACAGCTATAATTCACCCCTCCACTTT. It codes for CASRVNSYNSPLHF.

This clone was seen a single time. The chain combines TRBV7-2 with TRBJ2-1; 16 positions agree with TRBD2. The CDR3 covers 15 residues. In germline, CDR1 is SGHTA, CDR2 FQGNSA. V shed 5 bases, J shed 8 bases, and the junction held 3 bases outside the gene matches. The CDR3 bases are TGTGCCAGCAGCCGGGGACTAGCGGGAGGGGATGAGCAGTTCTTC. It translates to CASSRGLAGGDEQFF.

This clone has more than one count but fewer than ten. The genes are TRBV7-3 and TRBJ2-7; the D gene is possibly TRBD1 (5 bases). V was trimmed by 1 base and J by 3 bases, leaving 13 bases between them. CDR3 size: 15 residues. The germline V gene has CDR1 SGHTA and CDR2 FQGTGA. CDR3 nucleotide sequence: TGTGCCAGCAGCTTAAACGTGGGCAGGGTCTACGAGCAGTACTTC. Amino acid sequence: CASSLNVGRVYEQYF.